These 4 T cell receptor beta chains came from one sample sequenced in a study of cytomegalovirus exposure and HLA in healthy donors. PCR amplification relied on 60 Vbeta primers (plus 13 Jbeta primers). TCRdb's table, derived via immunoSEQ multiplex PCR, lists solely in-frame clones and lacks some. The sample shows 170,000 or so clones, over 75% of them seen only once. Sequencing was done on a sample of PBMCs. The receptor source for this set is a woman in her 30s in good health and CMV-seronegative.

The chain couples TRBV27 to TRBJ2-3, with 13 bases lining up with TRBD2. CDR3 length: 18 amino acids. V lost 5 bases, J lost 5 bases, and 13 bases stayed unmatched. Germline CDR1 is MNHEY and CDR2 is SMNVEV (reference sequence). CDR3 protein: CASSPGTSGKVAVDTQYF. The CDR3 DNA sequence: TGTGCCAGCAGTCCTGGGACTAGCGGGAAGGTGGCAGTAGATACGCAGTATTTT.

V gene TRBV11-1 combines with J gene TRBJ2-1; perhaps TRBD2 as D (7 bases). This CDR3 is built from 14 residues. Germline values: CDR1 SGHAT, CDR2 FQDESV (reference sequence). V lost 8 bases, J lost 0 bases, and 11 bases lay in between. In DNA, the CDR3 is TGTGCCAGCCTAGGGGGGGACTCCTACAATGAGCAGTTCTTC. Protein product: CASLGGDSYNEQFF.

This rearrangement joins TRBV7-2 to TRBJ1-4, with D maybe TRBD1 (6 bases). The germline V gene encodes CDR1 SGHTA and CDR2 FQGNSA. V was cut by 0 bases and J by 7 bases, with 21 bases left in between. CDR3 size: 18 residues. CDR3 region: CASSLAPPAGGLGEKLFF. For the CDR3, the DNA is TGTGCCAGCAGCTTAGCCCCCCCCGCGGGGGGCTTGGGTGAAAAACTGTTTTTT.

The chain links TRBV10-3 to TRBJ2-5; 11 positions match TRBD2. Germline lookup yields CDR1 ENHRY and CDR2 SYGVKD. The CDR3 is 13 amino acids. The ends lost 10 bases at V and 5 bases at J; junction bases unmatched: 6. The CDR3 loop is CATLAGVSETQYF. The CDR3, as DNA: TGTGCCACACTAGCGGGAGTGAGTGAGACCCAGTACTTC.